This T cell receptor beta chain derives from a study of blood T cell repertoires in COVID-19. V was pared by 3 bases and J by 5 bases, with 8 bases between. The CDR3 totals 13 residues. CDR1 is SGHVS, CDR2 FQNEAQ, per germline. Sequencing used immunoSEQ multiplex PCR; TCRdb keeps in-frame clones, though not all of them. This sample has about 50,000 clones, with around 81% found just once. Seattle cases were enrolled at active infection and followed longitudinally. The clonotype originates from a woman of 80 years or more with COVID-19, enrolled during active disease. The sample was peripheral blood. The chain couples TRBV7-8 to TRBJ1-5; D call uncertain. The CDR3 loop is CASSLLGDQPQHF. The CDR3 DNA follows: TGTGCCAGCAGCTTGCTAGGAGATCAGCCCCAGCATTTT. Full variable domain (rest looked up from reference TRBV7-8 and TRBJ1-5): GAGVSQSPRYKVAKRGQDVALRCDPISGHVSLFWYQQALGQGPEFLTYFQNEAQLDKSGLPSDRFFAERPEGSVSTLKIQRTQQEDSAVYLCASSLLGDQPQHFGDGTRLSIL.